The present TCR beta chain was sequenced within a study of shared clonotypes between healthy human individuals. Trimming took 6 bases from V and 2 from J, leaving 11 bases between them. The germline V gene has CDR1 SGHRS and CDR2 YFSETQ. The CDR3 runs 13 residues. Only in-frame clones appear in the TCRdb table, and some are missing; sequencing was by immunoSEQ multiplex PCR. The table has 2 million to 2.5 million clones, approximately 95% seen once; the top ten hold 0.3% to 0.4%. The receptor comes from a man younger than 30 in good health. Some clones in this sample may be carry-over from other donors' samples. The sequencing input was naive CD4+ T cells from PBMCs. Specified subset: CD45RA+ positively selected. The rearrangement links TRBV5-1 to TRBJ1-1; tentatively, D is TRBD1 (5 bases). CDR3 amino acids: CASTRDVNTEAFF. CDR3 coding DNA: TGCGCCAGCACCAGGGACGTCAACACTGAAGCTTTCTTT.